This T cell receptor (beta chain) appears in the sequencing data of a study of blood T cell repertoires in COVID-19. The CDR3 contains 13 residues. Sequencing used immunoSEQ multiplex PCR; TCRdb keeps in-frame clones, though not all of them. Here the sample spans about 130,000 clones, around 83% being singletons. Material: PBMCs or T cells enriched from blood (not recorded which). The source is a man aged 50 or older who had recovered from COVID-19. The chain employs TRBV1 and TRBJ2-7; the D call of TRBD1 is as the table states it, not checked on the DNA. TRBV1 is labeled a pseudogene. Here the CDR3 DNA reads TGCACCAGCAGCCAAGACAGGGGCTACGAGCAGTACTTC. Translation: CTSSQDRGYEQYF.